This TCR beta chain was identified in a study of cytomegalovirus exposure and HLA in healthy donors. Looking at the study overall: A preliminary data release comprised tens of millions of unique TCRs obtained from HLA-typed donors.

General study points: Common viral pathogens seemed to be connected with several of the most significant clusters, according to a later analysis. Associated with HLA alleles at 0.05 false discovery rate in a later analysis were 16,951 TCR beta sequences. As a later analysis revealed, most CMV-associated TCR beta chains appeared HLA-restricted.

Germline lookup yields CDR1 SGHRS and CDR2 YFSETQ. CDR3 length equals 16 residues. V was cut by 0 bases and J by 0 bases, with 9 bases left in between. Regarding this clone: Its target is unknown.

It was with 60 Vbeta and 13 Jbeta primers that the PCR ran. Only in-frame clones appear in the TCRdb table, and some are missing; sequencing was by immunoSEQ multiplex PCR. Here the sample spans about 140,000 clones, around 84% being singletons. This chain connects TRBV5-1 to TRBJ1-4, with D unclear. This clonotype was sampled from a man aged 45 to 65 in good health and CMV-seronegative. The sequenced material came from PBMCs. CDR3 in DNA: TGCGCCAGCAGCTTGGGTGCGGGTACAACTAATGAAAAACTGTTTTTT. Residues: CASSLGAGTTNEKLFF. Full variable domain (remainder filled in from reference TRBV5-1 and TRBJ1-4): KAGVTQTPRYLIKTRGQQVTLSCSPISGHRSVSWYQQTPGQGLQFLFEYFSETQRNKGNFPGRFSGRQFSNSRSEMNVSTLELGDSALYLCASSLGAGTTNEKLFFGSGTQLSVL.